This T cell receptor (beta chain) was sequenced for a study of blood T cells in healthy people across ages. Findings of the study overall: Unknown CMV status may confound age-related changes in expanded clones.

For this clonotype: Its antigen is still unknown.

The CDR3 is 11 amino acids. The V and J ends lost 6 bases and 8 bases respectively, with 13 bases between them. Germline lookup yields CDR1 SQVTM and CDR2 ANQGSEA. A J-beta primer mix and a sample-barcoded 5' primer were used in a second PCR of about 7 to 12 cycles. Each of the cDNA molecules was tagged by a template-switch adaptor with 12 random nucleotides. One entry per CDR3 protein, called by TCRdb with MiXCR from the 5' RACE reads. The data show 1.5 million to 2 million distinct CDR3 sequences, around half seen once. The chain combines TRBV29-1 with TRBJ1-2; D perhaps matches TRBD1 (5 bases). Sample: blood. The TCR comes from a woman aged 40-49 years in good health. CDR3 DNA sequence: TGCAGCGTCGCCGGGACGGGCGGCTACACCTTC. This translates into CSVAGTGGYTF.